These 3 T cell receptor beta chains originate from one sample sequenced in a study of cytomegalovirus exposure and HLA in healthy donors listed by TCRdb under 2017. The library was prepared using the immunoSEQ multiplex PCR assay. For the multiplex PCR, a mixture combining 60 forward primers for TCR Vbeta segments and 13 reverse primers for TCR Jbeta segments was used. The clones in this table, taken by TCRdb from immuneACCESS, are in-frame only. Not every clone is retained; where verified, under half of the shortfall comes from an unresolved V gene, and the cause of the rest is unknown. Present in this sample are 130,000 to 150,000 clones, just under 85% of which were seen just once. The ten most abundant clones make up under 4.5% of the sample. The sequencing sample was made of PBMCs. Every receptor here comes from a middle-aged man in good health and CMV-seropositive.

Regarding this clone: Its ends do not fully match the called genes, so a read error is possible. The chain is built from TRBV10-2 and TRBJ2-7, with 7 bases that match TRBD1. The V gene's germline CDR1 is WSHSY and CDR2 SAAADI. The CDR3 is 14 residues long. CDR3 coding DNA: TGCGCCAGCAGAGGACAGGTAGCCTCCCACGAGCAGTACTTC. Amino acids: CASRGQVASHEQYF.

The chain recombines TRBV5-1 with TRBJ2-1; TRBD1 matches at 7 bases. The CDR3 spans 16 residues. V lost 4 bases and J lost 5; bases outside the gene matches: 12. In germline, CDR1 is SGHRS, CDR2 YFSETQ. CDR3 protein: CASSQASTGRNNEQFF. Here the CDR3 DNA reads TGCGCCAGCAGCCAGGCCTCGACAGGGCGGAACAATGAGCAGTTCTTC.

The DNA of the CDR3 is TGTGCCAGCAGCTTGGGACTCCGGGAGACTGAAGCTTTCTTT. Residues: CASSLGLRETEAFF. This chain links TRBV5-6 with TRBJ1-1; D is ambiguous. The ends were cut back, 0 bases at V and 5 bases at J, with 11 bases in the middle. The CDR3 contains 14 residues. Germline loops: CDR1 SGHDT, CDR2 YYEEEE. The full variable domain, completed using reference TRBV5-6 and TRBJ1-1, is DAGVTQSPTHLIKTRGQQVTLRCSPKSGHDTVSWYQQALGQGPQFIFQYYEEEERQRGNFPDRFSGHQFPNYSSELNVNALLLGDSALYLCASSLGLRETEAFFGQGTRLTVV.